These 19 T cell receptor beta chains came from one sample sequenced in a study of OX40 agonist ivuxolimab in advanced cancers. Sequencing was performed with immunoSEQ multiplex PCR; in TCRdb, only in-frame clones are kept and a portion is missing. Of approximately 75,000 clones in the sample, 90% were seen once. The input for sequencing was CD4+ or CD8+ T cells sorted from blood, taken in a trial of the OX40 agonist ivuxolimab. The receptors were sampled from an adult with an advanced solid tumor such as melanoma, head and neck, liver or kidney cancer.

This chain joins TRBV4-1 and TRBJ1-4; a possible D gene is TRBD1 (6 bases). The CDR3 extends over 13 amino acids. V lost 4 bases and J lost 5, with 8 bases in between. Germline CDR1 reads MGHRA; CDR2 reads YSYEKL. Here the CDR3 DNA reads TGCGCCAGCAGCCGACAGGCCAATGAAAAACTGTTTTTT. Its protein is CASSRQANEKLFF.

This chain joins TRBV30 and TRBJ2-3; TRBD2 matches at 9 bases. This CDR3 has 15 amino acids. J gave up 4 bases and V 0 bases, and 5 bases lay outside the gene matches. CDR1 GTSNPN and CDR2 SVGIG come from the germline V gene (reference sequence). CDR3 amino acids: CAWSVLAGASDTQYF. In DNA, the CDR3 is TGTGCCTGGAGTGTATTAGCGGGAGCTTCAGATACGCAGTATTTT.

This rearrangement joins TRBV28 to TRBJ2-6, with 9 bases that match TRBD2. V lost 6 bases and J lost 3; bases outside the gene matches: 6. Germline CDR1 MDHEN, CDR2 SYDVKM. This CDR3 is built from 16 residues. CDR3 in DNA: TGTGCCAGCAGGGTAGCGGGAGAGGGTGGGGCCAACGTCCTGACTTTC. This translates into CASRVAGEGGANVLTF.

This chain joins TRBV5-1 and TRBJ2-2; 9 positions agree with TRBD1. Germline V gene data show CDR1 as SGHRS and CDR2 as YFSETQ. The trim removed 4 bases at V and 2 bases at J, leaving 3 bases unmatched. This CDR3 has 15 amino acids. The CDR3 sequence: CASSEQGANTGELFF. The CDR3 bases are TGCGCCAGCAGCGAACAGGGGGCAAACACCGGGGAGCTGTTTTTT.

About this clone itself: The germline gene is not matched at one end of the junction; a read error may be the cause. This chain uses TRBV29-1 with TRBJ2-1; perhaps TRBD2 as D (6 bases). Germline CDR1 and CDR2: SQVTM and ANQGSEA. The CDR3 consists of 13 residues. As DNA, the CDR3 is TGCAGCGTCCTGGGGTCGGGGGAAAAAAGAGGGGTCTTC. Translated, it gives CSVLGSGEKRGVF.

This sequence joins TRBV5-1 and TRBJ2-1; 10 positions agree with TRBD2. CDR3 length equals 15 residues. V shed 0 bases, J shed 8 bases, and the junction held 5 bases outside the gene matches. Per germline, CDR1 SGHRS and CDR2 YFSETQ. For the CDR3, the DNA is TGCGCCAGCAGCTTGGCTCTAGCGGGAGTTCATGAGCAGTTCTTC. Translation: CASSLALAGVHEQFF.

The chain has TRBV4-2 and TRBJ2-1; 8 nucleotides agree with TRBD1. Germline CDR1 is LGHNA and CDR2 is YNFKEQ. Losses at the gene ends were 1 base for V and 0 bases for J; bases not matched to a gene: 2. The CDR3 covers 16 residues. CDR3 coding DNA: TGTGCCAGCAGCCAAGCCACAGGGGGCTCCTACAATGAGCAGTTCTTC. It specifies CASSQATGGSYNEQFF.

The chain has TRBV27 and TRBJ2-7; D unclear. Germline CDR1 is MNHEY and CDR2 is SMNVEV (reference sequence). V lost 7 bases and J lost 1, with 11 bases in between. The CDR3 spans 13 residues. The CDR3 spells CASIFPESYEQYF. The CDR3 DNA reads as TGTGCCAGCATTTTCCCTGAATCCTACGAGCAGTACTTC.

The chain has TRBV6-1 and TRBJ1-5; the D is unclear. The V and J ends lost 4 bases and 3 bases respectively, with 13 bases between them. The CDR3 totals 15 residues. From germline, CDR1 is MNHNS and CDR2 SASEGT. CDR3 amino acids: CASSGPGSINQPQHF. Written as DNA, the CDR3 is TGTGCCAGCAGTGGGCCGGGATCAATCAATCAGCCCCAGCATTTT.

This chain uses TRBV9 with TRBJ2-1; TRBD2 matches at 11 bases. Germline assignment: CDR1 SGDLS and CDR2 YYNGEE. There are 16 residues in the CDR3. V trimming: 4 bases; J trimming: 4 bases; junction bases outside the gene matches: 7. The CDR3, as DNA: TGTGCCAGCAGCCCTATAGCGGGGGGGTCTTACAATGAGCAGTTCTTC. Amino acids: CASSPIAGGSYNEQFF. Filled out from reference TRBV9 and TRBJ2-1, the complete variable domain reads DSGVTQTPKHLITATGQRVTLRCSPRSGDLSVYWYQQSLDQGLQFLIQYYNGEERAKGNILERFSAQQFPDLHSELNLSSLELGDSALYFCASSPIAGGSYNEQFFGPGTRLTVL.

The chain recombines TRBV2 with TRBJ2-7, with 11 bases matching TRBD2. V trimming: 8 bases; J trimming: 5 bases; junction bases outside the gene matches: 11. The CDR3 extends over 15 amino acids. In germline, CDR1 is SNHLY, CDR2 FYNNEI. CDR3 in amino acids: CASLSGLAGGNEQYF. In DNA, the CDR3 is TGTGCCAGCTTGAGCGGGCTAGCGGGAGGAAACGAGCAGTACTTC.

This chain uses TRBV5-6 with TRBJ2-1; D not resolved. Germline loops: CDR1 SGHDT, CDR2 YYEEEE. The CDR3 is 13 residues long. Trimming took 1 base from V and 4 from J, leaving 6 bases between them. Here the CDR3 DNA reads TGTGCCAGCAGCTTGTGGGATTACAATGAGCAGTTCTTC. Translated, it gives CASSLWDYNEQFF.

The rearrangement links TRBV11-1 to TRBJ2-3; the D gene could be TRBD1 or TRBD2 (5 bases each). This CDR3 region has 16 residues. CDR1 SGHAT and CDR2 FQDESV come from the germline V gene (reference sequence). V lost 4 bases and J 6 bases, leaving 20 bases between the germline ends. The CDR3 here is CASSSLGTGLLDTQYF. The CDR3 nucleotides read TGTGCCAGCAGCTCGCTGGGGACGGGCCTATTGGATACGCAGTATTTT.

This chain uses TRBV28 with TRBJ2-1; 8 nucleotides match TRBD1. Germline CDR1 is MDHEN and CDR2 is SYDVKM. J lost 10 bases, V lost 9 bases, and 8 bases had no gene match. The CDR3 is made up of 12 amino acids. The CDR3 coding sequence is TGTGCCAGTGGACAGGGTGCATACGAGCAGTTCTTC. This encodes CASGQGAYEQFF.

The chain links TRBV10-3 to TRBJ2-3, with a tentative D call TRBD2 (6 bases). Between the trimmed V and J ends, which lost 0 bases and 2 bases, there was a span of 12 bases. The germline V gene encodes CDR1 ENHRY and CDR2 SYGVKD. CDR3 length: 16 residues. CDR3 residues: CAISESRGTSTDTQYF. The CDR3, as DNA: TGTGCCATCAGTGAGTCTCGGGGGACCTCCACAGATACGCAGTATTTT.

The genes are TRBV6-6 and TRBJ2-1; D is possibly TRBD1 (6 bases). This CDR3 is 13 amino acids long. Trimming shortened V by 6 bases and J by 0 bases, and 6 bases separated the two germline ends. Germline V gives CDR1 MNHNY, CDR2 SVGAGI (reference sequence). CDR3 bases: TGTGCCAGCAGCAGGGGCTCCTACAATGAGCAGTTCTTC. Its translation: CASSRGSYNEQFF.

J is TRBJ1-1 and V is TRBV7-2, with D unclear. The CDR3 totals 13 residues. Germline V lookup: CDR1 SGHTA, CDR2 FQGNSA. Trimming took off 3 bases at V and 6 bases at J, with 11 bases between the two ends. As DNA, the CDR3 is TGTGCCAGCAGCTTTTCGGCGGCGGCTGAAGCTTTCTTT. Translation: CASSFSAAAEAFF.

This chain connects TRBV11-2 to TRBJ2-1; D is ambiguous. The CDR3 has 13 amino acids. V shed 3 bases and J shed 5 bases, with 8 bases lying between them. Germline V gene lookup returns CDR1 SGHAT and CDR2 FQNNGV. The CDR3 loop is CASSLGLHNEQFF. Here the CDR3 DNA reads TGTGCCAGCAGCTTGGGTCTTCACAATGAGCAGTTCTTC.

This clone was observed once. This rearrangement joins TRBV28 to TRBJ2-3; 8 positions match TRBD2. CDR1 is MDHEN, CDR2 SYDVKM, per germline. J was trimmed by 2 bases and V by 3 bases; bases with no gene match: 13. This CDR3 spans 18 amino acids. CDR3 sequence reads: CASSFDSGMPGATDTQYF. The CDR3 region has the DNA TGTGCCAGCAGTTTCGATAGCGGGATGCCCGGGGCCACAGATACGCAGTATTTT.